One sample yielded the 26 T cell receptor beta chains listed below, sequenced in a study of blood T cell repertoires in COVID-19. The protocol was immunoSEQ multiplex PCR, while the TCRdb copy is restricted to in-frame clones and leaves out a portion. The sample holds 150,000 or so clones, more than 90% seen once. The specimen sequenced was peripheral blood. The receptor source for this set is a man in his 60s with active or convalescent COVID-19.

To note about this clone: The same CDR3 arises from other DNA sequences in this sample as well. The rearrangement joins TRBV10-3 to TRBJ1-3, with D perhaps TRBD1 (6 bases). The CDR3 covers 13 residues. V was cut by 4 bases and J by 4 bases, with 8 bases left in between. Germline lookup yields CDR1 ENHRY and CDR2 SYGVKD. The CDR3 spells CAISGTAGNTIYF. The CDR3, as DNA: TGTGCCATCAGTGGGACAGCGGGAAACACCATATATTTT.

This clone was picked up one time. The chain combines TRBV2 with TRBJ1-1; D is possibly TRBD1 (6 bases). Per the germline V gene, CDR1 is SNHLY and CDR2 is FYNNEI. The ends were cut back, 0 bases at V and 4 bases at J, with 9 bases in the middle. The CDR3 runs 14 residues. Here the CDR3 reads CASSEAEGGTEAFF. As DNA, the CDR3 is TGTGCCAGCAGTGAAGCGGAAGGGGGCACTGAAGCTTTCTTT.

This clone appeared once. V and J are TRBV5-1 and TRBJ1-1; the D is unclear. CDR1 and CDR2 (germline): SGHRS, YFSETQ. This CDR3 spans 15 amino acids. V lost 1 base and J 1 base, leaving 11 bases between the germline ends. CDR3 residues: CASSLTSDRNTEAFF. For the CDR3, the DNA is TGCGCCAGCAGCTTGACCAGCGATAGGAACACTGAAGCTTTCTTT.

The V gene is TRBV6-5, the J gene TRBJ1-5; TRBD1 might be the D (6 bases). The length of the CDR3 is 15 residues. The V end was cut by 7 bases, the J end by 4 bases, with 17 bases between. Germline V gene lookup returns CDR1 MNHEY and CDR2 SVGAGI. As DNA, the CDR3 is TGTGCCAGCATCATGGCAGGGGCAGGGAATCAGCCCCAGCATTTT. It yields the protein CASIMAGAGNQPQHF.

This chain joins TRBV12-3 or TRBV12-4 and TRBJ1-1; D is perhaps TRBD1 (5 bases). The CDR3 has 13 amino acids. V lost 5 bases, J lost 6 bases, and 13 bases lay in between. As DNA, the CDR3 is TGTGCCAGCAGTCTGGGCAGGGTGGCTGAAGCTTTCTTT. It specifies CASSLGRVAEAFF.

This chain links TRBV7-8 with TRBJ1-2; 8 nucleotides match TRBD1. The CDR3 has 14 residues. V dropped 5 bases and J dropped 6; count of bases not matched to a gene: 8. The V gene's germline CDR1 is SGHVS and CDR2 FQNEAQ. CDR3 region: CASSSTGQGHGYTF. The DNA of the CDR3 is TGTGCCAGCAGCAGTACCGGACAGGGCCATGGCTACACCTTC.

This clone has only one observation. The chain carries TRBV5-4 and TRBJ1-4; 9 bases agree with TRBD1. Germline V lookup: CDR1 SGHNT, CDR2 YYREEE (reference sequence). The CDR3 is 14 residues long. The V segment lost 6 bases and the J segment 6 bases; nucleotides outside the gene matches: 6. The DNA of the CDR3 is TGTGCCAGCACACAACAGGGGGCAGATGAAAAACTGTTTTTT. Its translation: CASTQQGADEKLFF.

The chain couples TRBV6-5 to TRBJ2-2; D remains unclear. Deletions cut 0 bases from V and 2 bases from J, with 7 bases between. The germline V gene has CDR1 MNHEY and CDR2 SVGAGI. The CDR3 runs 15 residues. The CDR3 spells CASSYSGHNTGELFF. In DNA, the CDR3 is TGTGCCAGCAGTTACTCGGGCCACAACACCGGGGAGCTGTTTTTT.

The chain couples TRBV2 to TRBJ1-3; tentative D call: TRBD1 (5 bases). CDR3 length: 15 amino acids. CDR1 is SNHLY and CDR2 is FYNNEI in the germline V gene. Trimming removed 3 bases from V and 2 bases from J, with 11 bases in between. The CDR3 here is CASSDLGEAGNTIYF. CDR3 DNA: TGTGCCAGCAGTGATTTGGGGGAGGCTGGAAACACCATATATTTT.

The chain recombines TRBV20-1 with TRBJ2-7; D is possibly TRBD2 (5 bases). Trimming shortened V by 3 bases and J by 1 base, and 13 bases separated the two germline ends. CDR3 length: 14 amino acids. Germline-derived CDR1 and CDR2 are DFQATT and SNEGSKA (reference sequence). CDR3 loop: CSASQAGHSYEQYF. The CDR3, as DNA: TGCAGTGCTAGTCAGGCGGGCCATTCCTACGAGCAGTACTTC.

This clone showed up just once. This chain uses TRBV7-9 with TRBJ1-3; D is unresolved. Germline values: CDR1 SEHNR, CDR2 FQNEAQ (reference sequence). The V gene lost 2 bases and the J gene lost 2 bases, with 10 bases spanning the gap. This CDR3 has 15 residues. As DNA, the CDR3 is TGTGCCAGCAGCTTATTCGGGTCCCCTGGAAACACCATATATTTT. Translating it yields CASSLFGSPGNTIYF.

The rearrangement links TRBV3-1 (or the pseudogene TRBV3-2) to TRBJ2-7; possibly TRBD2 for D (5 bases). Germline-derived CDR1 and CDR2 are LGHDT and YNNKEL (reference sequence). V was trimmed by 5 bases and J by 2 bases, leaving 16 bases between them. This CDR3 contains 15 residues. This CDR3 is CASSESGPEPYEQYF. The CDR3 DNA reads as TGTGCCAGCAGCGAGAGCGGCCCAGAACCCTACGAGCAGTACTTC.

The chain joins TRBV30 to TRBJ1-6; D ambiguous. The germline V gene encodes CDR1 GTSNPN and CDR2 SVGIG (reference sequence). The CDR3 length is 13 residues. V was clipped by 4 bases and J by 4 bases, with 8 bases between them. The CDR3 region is CAWTREYNSPLHF. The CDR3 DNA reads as TGTGCCTGGACCCGGGAGTATAATTCACCCCTCCACTTT.

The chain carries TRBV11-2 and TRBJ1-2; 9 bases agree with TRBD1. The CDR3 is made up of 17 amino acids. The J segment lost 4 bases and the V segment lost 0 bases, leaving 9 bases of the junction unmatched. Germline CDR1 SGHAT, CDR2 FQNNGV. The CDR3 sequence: CASSLEPGQGIVYGYTF. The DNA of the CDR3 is TGTGCCAGCAGCTTAGAACCGGGACAGGGTATCGTCTATGGCTACACCTTC.

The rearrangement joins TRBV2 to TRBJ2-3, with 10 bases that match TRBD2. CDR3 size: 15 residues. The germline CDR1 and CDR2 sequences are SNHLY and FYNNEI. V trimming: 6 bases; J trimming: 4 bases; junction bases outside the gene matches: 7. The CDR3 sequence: CASRKRGGEADTQYF. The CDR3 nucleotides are TGTGCCAGCAGGAAGCGGGGGGGCGAGGCAGATACGCAGTATTTT.

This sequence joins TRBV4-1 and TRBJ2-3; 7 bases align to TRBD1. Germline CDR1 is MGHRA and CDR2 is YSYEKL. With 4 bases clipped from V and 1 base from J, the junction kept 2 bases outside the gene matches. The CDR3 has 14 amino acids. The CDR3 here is CASSLTGGTDTQYF. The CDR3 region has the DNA TGCGCCAGCAGCCTTACAGGGGGCACAGATACGCAGTATTTT.

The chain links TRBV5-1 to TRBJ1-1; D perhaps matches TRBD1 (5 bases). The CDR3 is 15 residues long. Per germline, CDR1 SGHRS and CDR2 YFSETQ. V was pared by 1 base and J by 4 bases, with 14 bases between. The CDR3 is CASSLKGQGVTEAFF. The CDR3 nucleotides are TGCGCCAGCAGCTTGAAAGGCCAGGGCGTCACTGAAGCTTTCTTT. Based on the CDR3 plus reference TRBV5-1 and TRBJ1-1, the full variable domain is KAGVTQTPRYLIKTRGQQVTLSCSPISGHRSVSWYQQTPGQGLQFLFEYFSETQRNKGNFPGRFSGRQFSNSRSEMNVSTLELGDSALYLCASSLKGQGVTEAFFGQGTRLTVV.

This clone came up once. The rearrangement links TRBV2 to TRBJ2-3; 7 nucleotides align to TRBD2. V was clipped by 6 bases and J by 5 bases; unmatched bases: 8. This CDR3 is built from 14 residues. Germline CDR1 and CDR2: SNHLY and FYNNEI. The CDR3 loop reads CASRAGRRGDTQYF. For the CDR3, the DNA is TGTGCCAGCAGAGCCGGGAGGAGAGGAGATACGCAGTATTTT.

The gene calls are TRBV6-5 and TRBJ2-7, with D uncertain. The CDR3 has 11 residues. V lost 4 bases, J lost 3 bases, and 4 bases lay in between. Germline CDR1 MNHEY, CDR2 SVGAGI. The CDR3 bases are TGTGCCAGCAGTTCCCACTACGAGCAGTACTTC. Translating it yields CASSSHYEQYF.

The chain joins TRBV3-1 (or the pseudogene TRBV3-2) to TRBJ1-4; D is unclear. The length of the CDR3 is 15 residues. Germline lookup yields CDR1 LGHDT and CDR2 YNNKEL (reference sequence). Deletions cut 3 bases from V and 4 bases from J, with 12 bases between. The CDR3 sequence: CASSQRGADNEKLFF. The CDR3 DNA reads TGTGCCAGCAGCCAGCGAGGTGCCGATAATGAAAAACTGTTTTTT.

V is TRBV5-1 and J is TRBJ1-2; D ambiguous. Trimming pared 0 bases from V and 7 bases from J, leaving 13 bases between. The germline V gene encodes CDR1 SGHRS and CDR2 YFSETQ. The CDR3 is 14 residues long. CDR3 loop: CASSLEEGLFGYTF. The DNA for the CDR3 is TGCGCCAGCAGCTTGGAGGAGGGATTGTTTGGCTACACCTTC.

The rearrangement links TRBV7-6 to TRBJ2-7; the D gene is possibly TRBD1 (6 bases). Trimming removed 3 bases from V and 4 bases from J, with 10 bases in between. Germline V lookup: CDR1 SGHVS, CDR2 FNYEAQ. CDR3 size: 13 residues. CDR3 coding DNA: TGTGCCAGCAGCTTCCTACAGGGTTACGAGCAGTACTTC. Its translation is CASSFLQGYEQYF.

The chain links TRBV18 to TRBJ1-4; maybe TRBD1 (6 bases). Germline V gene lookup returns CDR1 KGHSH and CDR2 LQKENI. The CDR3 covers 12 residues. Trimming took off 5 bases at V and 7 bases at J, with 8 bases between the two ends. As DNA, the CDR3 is TGTGCCAGCTCATCGGACAGTGAAAAACTGTTTTTT. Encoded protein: CASSSDSEKLFF.

CDR3 region: CASVAGGPVGELFF. The CDR3 DNA follows: TGTGCCAGCGTAGCGGGGGGGCCGGTCGGGGAGCTGTTTTTT. The gene calls are TRBV2 and TRBJ2-2; 11 positions agree with TRBD2. Germline assignment: CDR1 SNHLY and CDR2 FYNNEI. J lost 7 bases, V lost 8 bases, and 6 bases had no gene match. The CDR3 contains 14 residues.

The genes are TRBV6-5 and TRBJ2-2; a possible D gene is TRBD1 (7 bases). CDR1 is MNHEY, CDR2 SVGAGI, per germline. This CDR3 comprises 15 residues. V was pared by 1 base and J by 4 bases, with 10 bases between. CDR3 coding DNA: TGTGCCAGCAGTTACTTCAGGGGGGCCACCGGGGAGCTGTTTTTT. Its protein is CASSYFRGATGELFF.

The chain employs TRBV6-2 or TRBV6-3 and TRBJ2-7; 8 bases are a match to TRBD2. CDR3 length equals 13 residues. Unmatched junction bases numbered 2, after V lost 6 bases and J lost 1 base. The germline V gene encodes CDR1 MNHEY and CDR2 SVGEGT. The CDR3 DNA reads TGTGCCAGCAGCCTAGCGGGTTCCTACGAGCAGTACTTC. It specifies CASSLAGSYEQYF.